The next 24 T cell receptor beta chains were all read from a single sample in a study of tumor-infiltrating lymphocytes in primary liver carcinoma. The tissue used was unsorted bulk material of about 17-33 mg. RNA and DNA were co-extracted from it with the AllPrep DNA/RNA mini kit. A constant-region primer served to make TCR beta cDNA from roughly 480 ng total RNA. Libraries covering TCR beta were generated through three nested multiplex PCR rounds (using a slightly modified ARM-PCR). For roughly 10 cycles apiece, the opening two PCR rounds ran with TRBV1-TRBV30 forward primers and a C-beta reverse primer. From the multiplex PCR reads, TCRdb called clonotypes with MiXCR, one entry per CDR3 protein. Altogether nearly 50,000 distinct CDR3 sequences are present, over 65% being singletons, with the ten largest covering about 30%. Sequenced input: liver tumor tissue from sampling region 3. The subset: tumor region T3, left-lateral pole. The receptors were sampled from a man aged 40-49 years with primary liver carcinoma and hepatitis B virus infection.

Concerning this clonotype itself: The junction departs from the called germline gene at one end, perhaps through a read error. The chain carries TRBV4-1 and TRBJ2-7; the match to TRBD1 covers 8 bases. Germline V gives CDR1 MGHRA, CDR2 YSYEKL. The CDR3 has 15 residues. CDR3 in amino acids: CASSHGYRGIYEQYF. The CDR3 nucleotides read TGCGCCAGCAGCCATGGTTACAGGGGGATATACGAACAGTACTTC.

A note on this clonotype: Since a much larger clone is just one base distant, this may be a read error. CDR3 amino acids: CASSSQVSNDGYTF. DNA of the CDR3: TGCGCCAGCAGCTCACAGGTTTCTAACGATGGCTACACCTTC. The chain recombines TRBV5-1 with TRBJ1-2; the D gene is possibly TRBD1 (5 bases). Germline V lookup: CDR1 SGHRS, CDR2 YFSETQ. The CDR3 runs 14 residues.

Of note for this clonotype: Sequence at one end of the junction differs from germline and may be a read error. The chain has TRBV6-5 and TRBJ1-2; D remains ambiguous. This CDR3 has 13 residues. CDR1 is MNHEY, CDR2 SVGAGI, per germline. CDR3 region: CASRLAANFGHTF. The CDR3 nucleotides read TGTGCCAGCAGACTAGCGGCTAACTTTGGCCACACCTTC.

To note about this clonotype: Germline and junction disagree at one end, which may indicate a read error. The V call is TRBV11-1, the J call TRBJ2-4, with D possibly being TRBD2 (5 bases). The CDR3 contains 14 residues. Germline V gene data show CDR1 as SGHAT and CDR2 as FQDESV (reference sequence). The CDR3 is CSSSQTLAKNIQYF. Here the CDR3 DNA reads TGTAGCAGCAGCCAGACCCTAGCCAAAAATATTCAGTACTTC.

For this clonotype: Germline and junction disagree at one end, which may indicate a read error. V usage is TRBV28 and J usage is TRBJ1-1; D gene ambiguous. The CDR3 is 15 amino acids. Germline V lookup: CDR1 MDHEN, CDR2 SYDVKM. The DNA for the CDR3 is TGTGCCTGCAGTTACCGTGGCAGTGGGTGCGCTGAAGCTTTCTTT. It codes for CACSYRGSGCAEAFF.

This clonotype was observed many times. V usage is TRBV30 and J usage is TRBJ2-7; D remains ambiguous. Germline CDR1 GTSNPN, CDR2 SVGIG (reference sequence). V was trimmed by 4 bases and J by 2 bases, leaving 9 bases between them. CDR3 size: 12 residues. CDR3 amino acids: CAWTRTPYEQYF. The CDR3 nucleotides are TGTGCCTGGACTCGTACCCCCTACGAGCAGTACTTC.

Worth noting for this clonotype: Germline and junction disagree at one end, which may indicate a read error. This rearrangement joins TRBV12-3 or TRBV12-4 to TRBJ1-6; 7 bases are shared with TRBD1. The CDR3 has 15 residues. The CDR3: CASSSTTGRNSRLYF. The CDR3 nucleotides are TGTGCTAGCAGTTCCACGACAGGGCGTAATTCACGCCTCTACTTT.

The gene calls are TRBV6-2 or TRBV6-3 and TRBJ2-5; D not resolved. The CDR3 totals 14 residues. Trimming took 5 bases from V and 5 from J, leaving 15 bases between them. Germline V gene data show CDR1 as MNHEY and CDR2 as SVGEGT. The CDR3 bases are TGTGCCAGCAGTCCCGACGGACCCATCGAGACCCAGTACTTC. It is translated as CASSPDGPIETQYF.

As regards this clonotype: Germline and junction disagree at one end, which may indicate a read error. The chain links TRBV6-6 to TRBJ1-5; tentatively, D is TRBD1 (5 bases). CDR3 length: 14 amino acids. From germline, CDR1 is MNHNY and CDR2 SVGAGI (reference sequence). CDR3 protein: CASSSSGGGQPQRF. The CDR3 DNA is TGTGCCAGCAGCTCCTCGGGGGGGGGTCAGCCCCAGCGTTTT.

This clonotype was seen repeatedly, ten times or more. V usage is TRBV5-5 and J usage is TRBJ1-1; D possibly corresponds to TRBD1 (5 bases). The CDR3 extends over 14 amino acids. The ends were cut back, 4 bases at V and 0 bases at J, with 10 bases in the middle. The germline V gene encodes CDR1 SGHKS and CDR2 YYEKEE (reference sequence). CDR3 sequence reads: CASSTDTLNTEAFF. The CDR3 DNA is TGTGCCAGCAGCACGGACACTCTGAACACTGAAGCTTTCTTT.

With regard to this clonotype: One junction end disagrees with the germline gene, perhaps due to a read error. This chain uses TRBV4-2 with TRBJ2-1; 7 bases line up with TRBD1. This CDR3 contains 15 residues. Germline V gene data show CDR1 as LGHNA and CDR2 as YNFKEQ. The CDR3 loop reads CTSSLPGQNYNGQFF. For the CDR3, the DNA is TGTACCAGCAGTCTCCCGGGACAGAACTACAATGGGCAGTTCTTC.

This clonotype was found once. One junction end disagrees with the germline gene, perhaps due to a read error. The rearrangement uses TRBV11-2 and TRBJ2-2, with 10 bases fitting TRBD2. Germline V lookup: CDR1 SGHAT, CDR2 FQNNGV. This CDR3 comprises 16 residues. The CDR3 loop is CASSLVALAGSGEPFF. The CDR3 nucleotides are TGCGCCAGCAGCTTAGTGGCACTAGCGGGAAGCGGGGAGCCGTTTTTT.

To note about this clonotype: The junction does not match germline at one end; this may be a read error. The chain joins TRBV11-2 to TRBJ2-1, with unresolved D. The length of the CDR3 is 12 residues. Germline V lookup: CDR1 SGHAT, CDR2 FQNNGV. This CDR3 reads CVSTLVGNEQFF. In nucleotides, the CDR3 is TGTGTCAGCACCTTGGTCGGGAATGAGCAGTTCTTC. Drawing the rest from reference TRBV11-2 and TRBJ2-1, the complete variable domain is EAGVAQSPRYKIIEKRQSVAFWCNPISGHATLYWYQQILGQGPKLLIQFQNNGVVDDSQLPKDRFSAERLKGVDSTLKIQPAKLEDSAVYLCVSTLVGNEQFFGPGTRLTVL.

This clonotype has ten or more counts. Its ends do not fully match the called genes, so a read error is possible. This chain uses TRBV11-1 with TRBJ2-1; 11 nucleotides align to TRBD2. CDR1 is SGHAT, CDR2 FQDESV, per germline (reference sequence). The CDR3 contains 16 residues. CDR3: CASSSQLAGAGNGQFF. The CDR3 DNA sequence: TGTGCCAGCAGCTCCCAACTAGCGGGGGCAGGCAATGGGCAGTTCTTC. The full variable domain, in which reference TRBV11-1 and TRBJ2-1 provide the parts outside the CDR3, is EAEVAQSPRYKITEKSQAVAFWCDPISGHATLYWYRQILGQGPELLVQFQDESVVDDSQLPKDRFSAERLKGVDSTLKIQPAELGDSAMYLCASSSQLAGAGNGQFFGPGTRLTVL.

Regarding this clonotype: The junction departs from germline at one end; a sequencing error may be responsible. The gene calls are TRBV11-2 and TRBJ2-2; weak D call: TRBD2 (6 bases). The CDR3 runs to 15 residues. Germline-derived CDR1 and CDR2 are SGHAT and FQNNGV. For the CDR3, the DNA is TGTGCCAGCCTCCGACCGGGAGTGTACATCGGGAAGCTGTTTTTT. It yields the protein CASLRPGVYIGKLFF.

As for this clonotype: At one end the junction does not follow the germline gene, possibly because of a read error. This sequence joins TRBV6-5 and TRBJ1-4, with D unresolved. Germline loops: CDR1 MNHEY, CDR2 SVGAGI. CDR3 size: 17 residues. The CDR3 sequence: CASSYYWDSAPNEKLVF. CDR3 nucleotide sequence: TGTGCCAGCAGTTACTATTGGGATTCGGCGCCTAATGAAAAACTGGTTTTT.

This clonotype was counted between two and nine times. A read error may explain this, as a much larger clone is one base away. The chain recombines TRBV6-6 with TRBJ2-3; TRBD1 is a possible D gene (6 bases). Germline CDR1 and CDR2: MNHNY and SVGAGI (reference sequence). The CDR3 is 15 residues long. The DNA for the CDR3 is TGTGCCAGCGGTTACTCGAGACAGGGCACAGATACGCAGTATTTT. It codes for CASGYSRQGTDTQYF.

As concerns this clonotype: The junction and the germline gene differ at one end; a read error may be behind it. The rearrangement links TRBV11-2 to TRBJ2-1; D remains unclear. The CDR3 loop spans 13 amino acids. Germline-derived CDR1 and CDR2 are SGHAT and FQNNGV. In nucleotides, the CDR3 is TGCGCCAGCAGCTTAAATGGTGCCTATGTGCAGTTCTTC. It codes for CASSLNGAYVQFF.

As to this clonotype: Lacking the conserved final phenylalanine or tryptophan, this CDR3 likely reflects a read error. The chain links TRBV29-1 to TRBJ1-1; D is possibly TRBD1 (6 bases). The CDR3 is made up of 13 amino acids. Looked up from germline, CDR1 is SQVTM and CDR2 is ANQGSEA. The CDR3 region is CSVRQALNTEAFL. In DNA form, the CDR3 reads TGTAGCGTTCGACAGGCCCTGAACACTGAAGCTTTCTTG.

This clonotype was seen once. J is TRBJ2-7 and V is TRBV6-2 or TRBV6-3; D not resolved. V lost 10 bases to trimming and J lost 0 bases, with 19 bases between them. The CDR3 covers 15 residues. CDR1 is MNHEY, CDR2 SVGEGT, per germline. CDR3 region: CANFTSVLHSYEQYF. The CDR3 DNA is TGTGCCAACTTCACGTCGGTCCTCCACTCCTACGAGCAGTACTTC.

Concerning this clonotype: The conserved phenylalanine or tryptophan is not found at the CDR3 terminus, so this likely reflects a read error. The chain uses TRBV6-5 and TRBJ2-3; 12 bases match TRBD2. CDR1 is MNHEY, CDR2 SVGAGI, per germline. The CDR3 totals 15 residues. V trimming: 4 bases; J trimming: 6 bases; junction bases outside the gene matches: 5. CDR3 sequence reads: CASSSLAGGPDTQYL. The CDR3 DNA sequence: TGTGCCAGCAGTTCCCTAGCGGGAGGGCCGGATACGCAGTATCTT.

Comments on this clonotype: The junction departs from germline at one end; a sequencing error may be responsible. The chain is built from TRBV13 and TRBJ2-7; 8 positions match TRBD2. Germline V lookup: CDR1 PRHDT, CDR2 FYEKMQ (reference sequence). There are 18 residues in the CDR3. The CDR3 nucleotides are TGTGCCAGCAGTGCCCCGGGACTAGTGGGCCTTAGCTCCTACGAACAGTACTTC. Translated, it gives CASSAPGLVGLSSYEQYF. Drawing the rest from reference TRBV13 and TRBJ2-7, the complete variable domain is AAGVIQSPRHLIKEKRETATLKCYPIPRHDTVYWYQQGPGQDPQFLISFYEKMQSDKGSIPDRFSAQQFSDYHSELNMSSLELGDSALYFCASSAPGLVGLSSYEQYFGPGTRLTVT.

The V and J genes are TRBV6-5 and TRBJ1-5; TRBD1 aligns across 10 bases. The CDR3 covers 14 residues. Unmatched junction bases numbered 7, after V lost 8 bases and J lost 6 bases. The V gene's germline CDR1 is MNHEY and CDR2 SVGAGI. The CDR3 protein is CASYRTGGAQPQHF. CDR3 bases: TGTGCCAGCTATAGGACAGGGGGGGCTCAGCCCCAGCATTTT.

Worth noting for this clonotype: At one of its ends the junction is not consistent with the germline gene, which may arise from a read error. This rearrangement joins TRBV14 to TRBJ2-1; D is uncertain. Per the germline V gene, CDR1 is SGHDN and CDR2 is FVKESK. The CDR3 sequence is 14 residues long. The CDR3 DNA is TGTGCCAGCAGCCTGTCCCCCCGGTGGGATGAGCAGTCCTTC. Translated: CASSLSPRWDEQSF.